This record concerns one T cell receptor (beta chain) sequence. Its antigen is not identified. This sample is part of a study of shared clonotypes between healthy human individuals. Study-level findings and limits: Naive subsets, compared against memory subsets, generally had larger estimated richness values.

This CDR3 contains 15 residues. The V gene lost 7 bases and the J gene lost 10 bases, with 25 bases spanning the gap. Measured with immunoSEQ multiplex PCR; TCRdb has only the in-frame clones, and not every one. The table shows about 2.5 million clones, with around 92% occurring only once. The receptor's source is a man aged 18 to 30 in good health. Some clones in this sample may be carry-over from other donors' samples. This rearrangement joins TRBV23-1 to TRBJ1-1, with unresolved D. TRBV23-1 is treated as an ORF (open reading frame) with a function not yet certain. Sequences were obtained from naive CD4+ T cells from PBMCs. Subset given: CD45RA+ positively selected. The DNA for the CDR3 is TGCGCCAGCACGAAAATTGCAAGCTCGGGTGTCGGAGCTTTCTTT. Translated: CASTKIASSGVGAFF.